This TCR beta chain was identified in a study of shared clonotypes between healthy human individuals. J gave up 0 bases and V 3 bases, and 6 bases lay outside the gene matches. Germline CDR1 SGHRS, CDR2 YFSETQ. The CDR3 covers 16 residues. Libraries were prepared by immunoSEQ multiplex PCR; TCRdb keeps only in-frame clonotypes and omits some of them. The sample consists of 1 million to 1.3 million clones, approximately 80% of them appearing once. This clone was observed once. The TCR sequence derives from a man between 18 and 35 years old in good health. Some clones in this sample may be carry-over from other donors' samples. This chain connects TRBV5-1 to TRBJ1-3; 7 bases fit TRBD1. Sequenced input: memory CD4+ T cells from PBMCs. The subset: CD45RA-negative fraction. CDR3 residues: CASSWGTANSGNTIYF. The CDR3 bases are TGCGCCAGCAGCTGGGGGACAGCGAACTCTGGAAACACCATATATTTT.